The clone carrying this T cell receptor beta chain has only one observation. Antigen: not known. Repertoires were generated with immunoSEQ multiplex PCR, while TCRdb's copy carries only in-frame clones and drops some. The sample contains over 25,000 clones, approximately 78% of which appear only once. Germline CDR1 and CDR2: SGHNT and YENEEA. There are 17 residues in the CDR3. Losses at the gene ends were 2 bases for V and 0 bases for J; bases not matched to a gene: 5. The data were obtained in a study of regulatory dendritic cells for organ transplantation. Study conclusions and caveats: Memory CD8+ clonal expansion seemed more limited with regulatory than mature dendritic cells. Among resting subsets, memory CD8+ cells contained the most alloreactive clonotypes.

This receptor was obtained from a human donor in good health. The chain carries TRBV11-3 and TRBJ2-7; TRBD2 aligns across 12 bases. The sequenced material came from naive CD4+ T cells from blood. Subset noted: CD45RA+ naive T cells. CDR3 sequence: CASSLRRTSGASYEQYF. The CDR3 nucleotides read TGTGCCAGCAGCTTAAGGCGGACTAGCGGGGCCTCCTACGAGCAGTACTTC.